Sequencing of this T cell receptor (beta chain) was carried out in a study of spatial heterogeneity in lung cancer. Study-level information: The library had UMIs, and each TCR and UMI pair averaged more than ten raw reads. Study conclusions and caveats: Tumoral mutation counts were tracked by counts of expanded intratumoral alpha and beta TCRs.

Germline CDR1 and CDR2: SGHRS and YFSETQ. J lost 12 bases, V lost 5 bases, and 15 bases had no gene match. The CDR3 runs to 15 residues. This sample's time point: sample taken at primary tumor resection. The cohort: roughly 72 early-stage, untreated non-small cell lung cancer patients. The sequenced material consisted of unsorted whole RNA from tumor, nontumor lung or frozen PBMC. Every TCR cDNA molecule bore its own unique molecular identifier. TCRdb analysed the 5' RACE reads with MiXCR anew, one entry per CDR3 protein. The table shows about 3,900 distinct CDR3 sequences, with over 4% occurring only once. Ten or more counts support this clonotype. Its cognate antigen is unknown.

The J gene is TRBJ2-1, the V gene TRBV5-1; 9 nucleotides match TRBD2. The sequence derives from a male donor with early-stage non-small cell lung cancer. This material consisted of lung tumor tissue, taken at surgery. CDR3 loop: CASREGSSGGRGQFF. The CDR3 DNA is TGCGCCAGCAGAGAAGGAAGTAGCGGGGGCCGAGGGCAGTTCTTC.